This TCR beta chain was obtained from a study of T cell responses to AZD1222 COVID-19 vaccine. Study-level points and caveats: Females made up more of the donors, who were largely white British, and clonal diversity may have come out too low. Across the whole spike, CD4 TCRs peaked at regions 160-218 and 743-854.

The V gene lost 0 bases and the J gene lost 4 bases, with 12 bases spanning the gap. The CDR3 is 15 amino acids. Germline loops: CDR1 SEHNR, CDR2 FQNEAQ (reference sequence). This table comes from immunoSEQ multiplex PCR, and its TCRdb copy is limited to in-frame clones, with some not included. The table lists around 190,000 clones, 88% of them singletons. This clone was observed once. Its antigen is as yet unknown. Material: peripheral blood, obtained 28 days after the second AZD1222 dose. J is TRBJ1-1 and V is TRBV7-9, with D perhaps matching TRBD1 (6 bases). The TCR sequence derives from an adult who received the AZD1222 COVID-19 vaccine. The CDR3 region has the DNA TGTGCCAGCAGCTTAGCGATGGGGGCGTCCACTGAAGCTTTCTTT. Protein product: CASSLAMGASTEAFF.